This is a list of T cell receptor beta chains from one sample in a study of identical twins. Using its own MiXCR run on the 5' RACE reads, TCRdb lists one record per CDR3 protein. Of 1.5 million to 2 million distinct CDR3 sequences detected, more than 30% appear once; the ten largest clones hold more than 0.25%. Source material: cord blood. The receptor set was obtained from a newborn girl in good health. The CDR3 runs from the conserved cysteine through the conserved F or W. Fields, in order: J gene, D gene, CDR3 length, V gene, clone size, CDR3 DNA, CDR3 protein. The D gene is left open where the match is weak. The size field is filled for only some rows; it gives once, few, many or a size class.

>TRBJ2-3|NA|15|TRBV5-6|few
TGTGCCAGCGGTGGCGAAGGGGGATCCACAGATACGCAGTATTTT
CASGGEGGSTDTQYF
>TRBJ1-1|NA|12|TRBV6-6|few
TGTGCCAGCAGTTACAGGCCCACTGAAGCTTTCTTT
CASSYRPTEAFF
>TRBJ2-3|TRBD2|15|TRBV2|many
TGTGCCAGCAGGGGACTAGCGGCTAGCACAGATACGCAGTATTTT
CASRGLAASTDTQYF
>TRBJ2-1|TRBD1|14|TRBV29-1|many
TGCAGCGTTGACCAGGGACAGGGGAACAATGAGCAGTTCTTC
CSVDQGQGNNEQFF
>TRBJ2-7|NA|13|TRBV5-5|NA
TGTGCCAGCCAGAGGTTCCTTACCTACGAGCAGTACTTC
CASQRFLTYEQYF
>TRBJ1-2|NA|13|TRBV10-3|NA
TGTGCCATCAGTGAGTCGGGACCCTCTGACTACACCTTC
CAISESGPSDYTF
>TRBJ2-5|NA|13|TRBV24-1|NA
TGTGCCACCAGTGATTTGGACAGCCAGACCCAGTACTTC
CATSDLDSQTQYF
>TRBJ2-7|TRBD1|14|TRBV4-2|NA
TGTGCCAGCACTCCTCAGACAGGGGGCGAAGAGCAGTACTTC
CASTPQTGGEEQYF
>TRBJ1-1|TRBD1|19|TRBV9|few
TGTGCCAGCAGCGTGAGGCCCGTGGGACAGGGGGCGCGCAGCACTGAAGCTTTCTTT
CASSVRPVGQGARSTEAFF
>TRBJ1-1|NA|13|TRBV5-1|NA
TGCGCCAGCAGCTTGGAGGGGCAGGGTGAAGCTTTCTTT
CASSLEGQGEAFF
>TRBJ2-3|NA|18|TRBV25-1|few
TGTGCCAGCAGTGAACTGAACTCCCCAGGGACTAGCACAGATACGCAGTATTTT
CASSELNSPGTSTDTQYF
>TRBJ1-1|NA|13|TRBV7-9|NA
TGTGCCAGCAGCTTAGCTATGAGGGCGGAAGCTTTCTTT
CASSLAMRAEAFF
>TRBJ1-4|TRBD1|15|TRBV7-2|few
TGTGCCAGCAGCTTAGGAGGGAGGGGGCATGAAAAACTGTTTTTT
CASSLGGRGHEKLFF
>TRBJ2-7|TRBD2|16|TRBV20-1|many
TGCAGTGCTGACTCACTAGCGGGGGGACCTTTTTACGAGCAGTACTTC
CSADSLAGGPFYEQYF
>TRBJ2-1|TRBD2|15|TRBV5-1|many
TGTGCCAGCAGCTTAGTTGCGGGAGCCTACAATGAGCAGTTCTTC
CASSLVAGAYNEQFF
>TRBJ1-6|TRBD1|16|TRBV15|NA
TGTGCCACCAGCAGAGAATTTCCGGGACAGTTTTCACCCCTCCACTTT
CATSREFPGQFSPLHF
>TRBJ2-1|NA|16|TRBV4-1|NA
TGCGCCAGCAGCCAAGATCCGGGGAAGGCGGACAATGAGCAGTTCTTC
CASSQDPGKADNEQFF
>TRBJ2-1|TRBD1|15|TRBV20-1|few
TGCAGTGCACAGGGGGACCAAGGGTACTACAATGAGCAGTTCTTC
CSAQGDQGYYNEQFF
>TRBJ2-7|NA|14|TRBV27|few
TGTGCCAGCAGTTTACAGGGCTCATGGGGCGAGCAGTACTTC
CASSLQGSWGEQYF
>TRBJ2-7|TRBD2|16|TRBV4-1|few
TGCGCCAGCAGCCAAGTAACTAGCGCTAACCCCTACGAGCAGTACTTC
CASSQVTSANPYEQYF
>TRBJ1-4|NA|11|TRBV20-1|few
TGCAGTGCTAGACTGAATGAAAAACTGTTTTTT
CSARLNEKLFF
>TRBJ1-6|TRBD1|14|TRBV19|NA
TGTGCCAGTAGTACGGACAGGGGGCATTCACCCCTCCACTTT
CASSTDRGHSPLHF
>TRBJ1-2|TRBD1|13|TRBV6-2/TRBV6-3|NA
TGTGCCAGCAGGATGACAGGGCTGAAGGGCTACACCTTC
CASRMTGLKGYTF
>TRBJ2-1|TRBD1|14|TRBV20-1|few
TGCAGTGCTAGAGACCGGGACAGGGGGTCAGAGCAGTTCTTC
CSARDRDRGSEQFF
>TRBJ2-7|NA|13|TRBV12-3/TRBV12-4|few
TGTGCCGGCAGTCTGACGACAGGAAACGAGCAGTACTTC
CAGSLTTGNEQYF
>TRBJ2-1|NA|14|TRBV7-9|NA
TGTGCCAGCAGCAAAAATCAGGGGATGAATGAGCAGTTCTTC
CASSKNQGMNEQFF
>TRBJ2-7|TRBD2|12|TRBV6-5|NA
TGTGCTAGCGGGAGGGTGCCCTACGAGCAGTACTTC
CASGRVPYEQYF
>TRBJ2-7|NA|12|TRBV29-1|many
TGCAGCGTTGGACTAGAGGGCTACGAGCAGTACTTC
CSVGLEGYEQYF
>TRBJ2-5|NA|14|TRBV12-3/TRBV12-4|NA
TGTGCCAGCAGTGCTCACAGGGCCCAAGAGACCCAGTACTTC
CASSAHRAQETQYF
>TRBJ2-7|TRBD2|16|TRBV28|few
TGTGCCAGCAGATGGACCAGAGCGGGAGGACCCTACGAGCAGTACTTC
CASRWTRAGGPYEQYF
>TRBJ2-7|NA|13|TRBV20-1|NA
TGCAGTGCTAGAGGGAATAGGGGCTACGAGCAGTACTTC
CSARGNRGYEQYF
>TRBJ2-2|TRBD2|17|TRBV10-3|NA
TGTGCCATCAGAGAACTAGCGGGAGGTATCGACACCGGGGAGCTGTTTTTT
CAIRELAGGIDTGELFF
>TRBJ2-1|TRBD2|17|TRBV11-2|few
TGTGCCAGCAGTCGCCGGACTAGCGGAGCCCCCTACAATGAGCAGTTCTTC
CASSRRTSGAPYNEQFF
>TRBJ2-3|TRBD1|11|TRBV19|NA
TGTGCCAGTATAGGGACAGGTACGCAGTATTTT
CASIGTGTQYF
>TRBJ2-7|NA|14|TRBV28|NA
TGTGCCAGCAAGCCGGGATCCACGGCCTACGAGCAGTACTTC
CASKPGSTAYEQYF
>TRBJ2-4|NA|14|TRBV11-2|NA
TGTGCCAGCAGCGCGGCTGCTACAGCGGACATTCAGTACTTC
CASSAAATADIQYF
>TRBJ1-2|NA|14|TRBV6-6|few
TGTGCCAGCAGTTACCAGCCATCTAACTATGGCTACACCTTC
CASSYQPSNYGYTF
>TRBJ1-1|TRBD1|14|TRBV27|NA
TGTGCCAGCAGTTCGACAGGGGCTTTCACTGAAGCTTTCTTT
CASSSTGAFTEAFF
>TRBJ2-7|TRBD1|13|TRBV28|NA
TGTGCCAGCCTGGGGACAGGGAACTACGAGCAGTACTTC
CASLGTGNYEQYF
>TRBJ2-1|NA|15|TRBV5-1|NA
TGCGCCAGCAGCTTGCCGCGGTCTCCTGGCAATGAGCAGTTCTTC
CASSLPRSPGNEQFF
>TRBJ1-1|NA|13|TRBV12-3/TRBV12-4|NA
TGTGCCAGCCGATTCCCGGCCAACACTGAAGCTTTCTTT
CASRFPANTEAFF
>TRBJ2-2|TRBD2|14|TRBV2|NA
TGTGCCAGCCGTTATCCTAGCGGGAGCGGGGAGCTGTTTTTT
CASRYPSGSGELFF
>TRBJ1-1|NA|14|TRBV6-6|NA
TGTGCCAGCAGTTACGGGTCAGGGAACACTGAAGCTTTCTTT
CASSYGSGNTEAFF
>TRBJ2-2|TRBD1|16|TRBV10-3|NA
TGTGCCATCAGGGTTACGGGACAGCCGAACACCGGGGAGCTGTTTTTT
CAIRVTGQPNTGELFF
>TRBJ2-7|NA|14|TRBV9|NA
TGTGCCAGCAGCGAAGGTACGCCGATAAGCGAGCAGTACTTC
CASSEGTPISEQYF
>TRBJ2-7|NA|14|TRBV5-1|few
TGCGCCAGCAGCTTGGGACAAATTCTCGACGAGCAGTACTTC
CASSLGQILDEQYF